A single sample gave rise to the 2 T cell receptor beta chains below, sequenced in a study of cytomegalovirus exposure and HLA in healthy donors. It was with 60 Vbeta and 13 Jbeta primers that the PCR ran. Repertoires were generated with immunoSEQ multiplex PCR, while TCRdb's copy carries only in-frame clones and drops some. The data contain just over 150,000 clones, over 65% of them singletons. Sequenced: PBMCs. The receptor source for this set is a middle-aged man in good health and CMV-seropositive.

The rearrangement links TRBV5-6 to TRBJ1-1, with TRBD1 matching over 8 bases. CDR1 is SGHDT, CDR2 YYEEEE, per germline. Trimming took 3 bases from V and 1 from J; bases not matched to a gene: 8. The CDR3 runs to 16 residues. The CDR3 DNA follows: TGTGCCAGCAGCTCGGGTAGGACAGGGAGGAACACTGAAGCTTTCTTT. Protein sequence: CASSSGRTGRNTEAFF.

The rearrangement links TRBV6-1 to TRBJ1-5; a possible D gene is TRBD1 (5 bases). This CDR3 has 13 amino acids. Between the trimmed V and J ends, which lost 4 bases and 7 bases, there was a span of 11 bases. CDR1 and CDR2 from the germline V gene are MNHNS and SASEGT. The CDR3 DNA follows: TGTGCCAGCAGTGCCAGGGTAGAACAGCCCCAGCATTTT. As protein: CASSARVEQPQHF.